The 6 T cell receptor beta chains reported below all come from one sample, sequenced in a study of T cell responses to AZD1222 COVID-19 vaccine (dated by TCRdb to the early 2020s). Library prep was done by the immunoSEQ multiplex PCR assay. Not all clones reach the TCRdb copy of this immuneACCESS table, which keeps in-frame sequences only. Checked studies attribute under half of the gap to unresolved V genes and leave the rest unexplained. The table for this sample lists about 150,000 clones; under 95% of them were counted only once. The ten top clones hold about 5.3% of the sample. The sample's time point label, decoded: baseline before first vaccination. Source: peripheral blood, taken on day 0 of AZD1222 vaccination. The receptors derive from an adult in good health.

V usage is TRBV19 and J usage is TRBJ2-7, with D maybe TRBD2 (5 bases). CDR3 length equals 14 residues. V lost 3 bases to trimming and J lost 3 bases, with 12 bases between them. CDR1 and CDR2 (germline): LNHDA, SQIVND (reference sequence). The CDR3 loop is CASSMGSGGYEQYF. The DNA of the CDR3 is TGTGCCAGTAGTATGGGATCCGGAGGCTACGAGCAGTACTTC.

This clone was seen more than once but under ten times. J is TRBJ1-3 and V is TRBV5-1, with D hard to call. Germline V gene lookup returns CDR1 SGHRS and CDR2 YFSETQ. The germline V and J ends were trimmed by 0 bases and 0 bases, with 4 bases remaining between them. CDR3 size: 14 residues. For the CDR3, the DNA is TGCGCCAGCAGCTTGGACAGCTCTGGAAACACCATATATTTT. It encodes CASSLDSSGNTIYF.

The V gene is TRBV7-2, the J gene TRBJ2-3; weak D call: TRBD2 (7 bases). CDR3 length: 17 residues. Germline V gene lookup returns CDR1 SGHTA and CDR2 FQGNSA. V gave up 0 bases and J gave up 2 bases, with 15 bases separating them. CDR3 loop: CASSLARGAGTTDTQYF. The CDR3 region has the DNA TGTGCCAGCAGCTTAGCCCGGGGGGCTGGTACCACAGATACGCAGTATTTT.

The chain uses TRBV4-1 and TRBJ2-1, with 7 bases that match TRBD2. V shed 0 bases, J shed 0 bases, and the junction held 2 bases outside the gene matches. The CDR3 totals 16 residues. Germline-derived CDR1 and CDR2 are MGHRA and YSYEKL. CDR3 nucleotides: TGCGCCAGCAGCCAAGATCCGGGGGGCTCCTACAATGAGCAGTTCTTC. This codes for CASSQDPGGSYNEQFF.

The rearrangement uses TRBV6-6 and TRBJ2-5; 14 bases map to TRBD2. Germline V gene data show CDR1 as MNHNY and CDR2 as SVGAGI (reference sequence). The CDR3 loop spans 17 amino acids. V trimming: 5 bases; J trimming: 5 bases; junction bases outside the gene matches: 10. The CDR3 DNA is TGTGCCAGCAGTCCCGGACTAGCGGGAGGAGTCTTGGAGACCCAGTACTTC. It codes for CASSPGLAGGVLETQYF.

The J gene is TRBJ1-2, the V gene TRBV19, with D hard to call. Per germline, CDR1 LNHDA and CDR2 SQIVND (reference sequence). This CDR3 spans 13 amino acids. Trimming took 6 bases from V and 4 from J, leaving 12 bases between them. This CDR3 reads CASRADAVYGYTF. DNA for the CDR3: TGTGCCAGTAGGGCCGACGCAGTCTATGGCTACACCTTC.